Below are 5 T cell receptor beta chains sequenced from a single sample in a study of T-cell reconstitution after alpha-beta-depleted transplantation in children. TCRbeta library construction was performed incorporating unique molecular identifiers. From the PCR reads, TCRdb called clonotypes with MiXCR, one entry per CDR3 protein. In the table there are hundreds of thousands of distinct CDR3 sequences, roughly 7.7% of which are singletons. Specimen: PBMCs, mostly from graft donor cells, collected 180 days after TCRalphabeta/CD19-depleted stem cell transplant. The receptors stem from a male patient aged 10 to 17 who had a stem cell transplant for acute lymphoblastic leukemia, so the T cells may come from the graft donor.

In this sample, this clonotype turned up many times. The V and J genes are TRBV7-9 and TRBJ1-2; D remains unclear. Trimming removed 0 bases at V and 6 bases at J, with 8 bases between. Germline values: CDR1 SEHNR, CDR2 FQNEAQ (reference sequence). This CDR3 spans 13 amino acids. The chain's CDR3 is CASSLAPGNGYTF. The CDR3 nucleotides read TGTGCCAGCAGCTTAGCGCCGGGGAATGGCTACACCTTC.

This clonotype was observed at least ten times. CDR3 region: CASSLGQGAPQPQHF. DNA for the CDR3: TGTGCCAGCAGCCTCGGACAGGGGGCGCCTCAGCCCCAGCATTTT. This chain uses TRBV6-1 with TRBJ1-5, with 11 bases matching TRBD1. CDR3 length: 15 residues. CDR1 is MNHNS and CDR2 is SASEGT in the germline V gene. The trim removed 6 bases at V and 6 bases at J, leaving 7 bases unmatched.

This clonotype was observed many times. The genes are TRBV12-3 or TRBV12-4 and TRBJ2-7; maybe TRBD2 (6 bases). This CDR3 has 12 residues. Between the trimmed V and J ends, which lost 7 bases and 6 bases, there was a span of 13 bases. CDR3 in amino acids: CASKRGSLEQYF. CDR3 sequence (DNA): TGTGCCAGCAAACGGGGGTCCCTCGAGCAGTACTTC.

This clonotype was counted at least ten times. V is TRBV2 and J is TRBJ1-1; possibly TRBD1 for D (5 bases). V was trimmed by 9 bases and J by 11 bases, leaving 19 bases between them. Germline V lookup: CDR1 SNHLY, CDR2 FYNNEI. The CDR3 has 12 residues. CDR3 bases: TGTGCCAGTGTGGCAGGGCCCTCGGGGGCTTTCTTT. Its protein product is CASVAGPSGAFF.

CDR3 DNA: TGTGCCACCAGCAGAGTGAGGGGGAATGAGCAGTTCTTC. This sequence encodes CATSRVRGNEQFF. This chain uses TRBV15 with TRBJ2-1; D possibly corresponds to TRBD1 (6 bases). This CDR3 region has 13 residues. Trimming shortened V by 1 base and J by 7 bases, and 8 bases separated the two germline ends. Germline V gene data show CDR1 as LNHNV and CDR2 as YYDKDF (reference sequence).